The rows below give T cell receptor beta chains drawn from one sample of a study of spatial heterogeneity in lung cancer. Each CDR3 protein gets one entry after TCRdb re-called the 5' RACE reads with MiXCR. The sample includes just over 75,000 distinct CDR3 sequences, 8% of them seen just once. The source material was PBMCs, sampled at surgery. The receptors come from a male donor with early-stage non-small cell lung cancer. CDR3s include the opening cysteine and the closing phenylalanine or tryptophan. A D gene is named only where the DNA matches it firmly. The size entry is marked missing in some rows and otherwise reads once, few, many or a size class.

TRBV12-3/TRBV12-4	TRBJ2-2	NA	TRBD1	TGTGCCAGCGCTTTCCTGACAGGGGTAGCCGGGGAGCTGTTTTTT	CASAFLTGVAGELFF
TRBV7-9	TRBJ1-6	NA	NA	TGTGCCAGCACCACCCTTGGCGGTTCACCCCTCCACTTT	CASTTLGGSPLHF
TRBV6-6	TRBJ1-3	many	NA	TGTGCCAGCGGATTCCTCTCTGGAAACACCATATATTTT	CASGFLSGNTIYF
TRBV21-1	TRBJ2-1	NA	NA	TGTGCCAGCAGTCGTCCTAGCGGGAGGGTCCATGAGCAGTTCTTC	CASSRPSGRVHEQFF
TRBV29-1	TRBJ2-6	many	TRBD1	TGCAGCGTTGTACAGGGGTCGAGTGGGGCCAACGTCCTGACTTTC	CSVVQGSSGANVLTF
TRBV20-1	TRBJ1-4	many	TRBD1	TGCAGTGCTAGAGACCCCAGGGGGCCTGGGGAAAAACTGTTTTTT	CSARDPRGPGEKLFF
TRBV27	TRBJ1-5	many	NA	TGTGCCAGCAGTCGAGGGACGACTTGGCCCCAGCATTTT	CASSRGTTWPQHF
TRBV5-1	TRBJ1-1	many	NA	TGCGCCAGCAGCCCGTCTCAGACTATGAACACTGAAGCTTTCTTT	CASSPSQTMNTEAFF
TRBV12-3/TRBV12-4	TRBJ1-6	many	NA	TGTGCCAGCAGCCTGGGACCGACGGGGAATTCACCCCTCCACTTT	CASSLGPTGNSPLHF
TRBV20-1	TRBJ1-4	NA	NA	TGCAGTGCTAGAGAGGGGAGTGCTGTTGAAAAACTGTTTTTT	CSAREGSAVEKLFF
TRBV21-1	TRBJ2-7	many	NA	TGTGCCAGCAGCATCCTTCCCTGGACCTACGAGCAGTACTTC	CASSILPWTYEQYF
TRBV4-3	TRBJ1-5	many	TRBD1	TGCGCCAGCAGCCGCCTATGGGACAGCAGCCAGCCCCAGCATTTT	CASSRLWDSSQPQHF
TRBV20-1	TRBJ2-2	NA	NA	TGCAGTGCTAGCCCTACATGGGGGGCCGGGGAGCTGTTTTTT	CSASPTWGAGELFF
TRBV27	TRBJ1-6	many	NA	TGTGCCAGCAGTTTATTGGCAGGGAGCTCCTATAATTCACCCCTCCACTTT	CASSLLAGSSYNSPLHF
TRBV28	TRBJ2-7	NA	NA	TGTGCCAGCAGTTATGGAGGAACCTACGAGCAGTACTTC	CASSYGGTYEQYF
TRBV29-1	TRBJ2-3	few	TRBD1	TGCAGCGTTGTCTGGGACAGTTCTACGCAGTATTTT	CSVVWDSSTQYF
TRBV5-8	TRBJ2-2	NA	NA	TGTGCCAGCAGCTTGCGTCCATCCGGGGAGCTGTTTTTT	CASSLRPSGELFF
TRBV3-1	TRBJ2-1	NA	NA	TGTGCCAGCAGCCAAGTGGGGACCCGCACGATCTTC	CASSQVGTRTIF
TRBV2	TRBJ1-1	many	NA	TGTGCCAGCAGGGGGGACATCAACACTGAAGCTTTCTTT	CASRGDINTEAFF
TRBV12-3/TRBV12-4	TRBJ1-6	many	NA	TGTGCCAGCAGTTTATTTGGATCACCCCTCCACTTT	CASSLFGSPLHF
TRBV7-2	TRBJ1-1	many	TRBD1	TGTGCCAGCAGCTTTGACAGGGGAAGACCTGAAGCTTTCTTT	CASSFDRGRPEAFF
TRBV20-1	TRBJ2-3	NA	NA	TGCAGTGCTAGAGGCCTAGCGCCGGCCAGCACAGATACGCAGTATTTT	CSARGLAPASTDTQYF
TRBV10-2	TRBJ2-2	NA	NA	TGCGCCAGCAGTGGCATTCGGGAGTACACCGGGGAGCTGTTTTTT	CASSGIREYTGELFF
TRBV6-6	TRBJ2-7	few	NA	TGTGCCAGCACGGGCAGGGGGGTAGACGAGCAGTACTTC	CASTGRGVDEQYF
TRBV11-1	TRBJ1-1	NA	NA	TGTGCCAGCAGCTTAGCTCCTGACAGAAAAGCTTTCTTT	CASSLAPDRKAFF
TRBV27	TRBJ1-2	few	NA	TGTGCCAGCAGTTTTGGACCTAGCTATGGCTACACCTTC	CASSFGPSYGYTF
TRBV19	TRBJ1-1	many	NA	TGTGCCATCCATTCAGGGCGAGAAGCTTTCTTT	CAIHSGREAFF
TRBV6-2/TRBV6-3	TRBJ2-1	many	NA	TGTGCCAGCAGTTCCATGAACGAGCAGTTCTTC	CASSSMNEQFF
TRBV4-3	TRBJ2-3	many	NA	TGCGCCAGCAGCCAAGTGGACACAGATACGCAGTATTTT	CASSQVDTDTQYF
TRBV10-1	TRBJ2-2	few	NA	TGCGCCAGCAGTGAGTCGACAGTCACCGGGGAGCTGTTTTTT	CASSESTVTGELFF
TRBV9	TRBJ1-1	NA	TRBD1	TGTGCCAGCAGGCCCCCGGGACAGGGATCTGAAGCTTTCTTT	CASRPPGQGSEAFF
TRBV6-6	TRBJ2-1	NA	NA	TGTGCCAGCAGTCCCGGGGACCAAACTGAGCAGTTCTTC	CASSPGDQTEQFF
TRBV14	TRBJ1-1	many	NA	TGTGCCAGCAGCCTCTCAGGGCGGGGGATGAACACTGAAGCTTTCTTT	CASSLSGRGMNTEAFF
TRBV20-1	TRBJ1-1	many	TRBD1	TGCAGTGCCAGGGGACAGTTGGGATTTAGGAACACTGAAGCTTTCTTT	CSARGQLGFRNTEAFF
TRBV9	TRBJ2-1	many	TRBD2	TGTGCCAGCAGCGTAGTAGGGCTAGCGGGAGGAGTAGACAATGAGCAGTTCTTC	CASSVVGLAGGVDNEQFF
TRBV10-2	TRBJ2-7	NA	TRBD1	TGCGCCAGCAGGGTGACAGGGGGCTACGAGCAGTACTTC	CASRVTGGYEQYF
TRBV7-2	TRBJ2-4	NA	TRBD1	TGTGCCAGCAGGCCAATCGGGACAGATCTAGCCAAAAACATTCAGTACTTC	CASRPIGTDLAKNIQYF
TRBV12-3/TRBV12-4	TRBJ2-7	few	NA	TGTGCCAGCAGTCTACTAGCAGCAGGAGGGGAGCAGTACTTC	CASSLLAAGGEQYF
TRBV27	TRBJ1-1	NA	NA	TGTGCCAGCAGTCCCCTGGATTCCGGAACTCCTGAAGCTTTCTTT	CASSPLDSGTPEAFF
TRBV20-1	TRBJ1-6	NA	NA	TGCAGTGCTTTCGGACAGAATAATTCACCCCTCCACTTT	CSAFGQNNSPLHF
TRBV10-3	TRBJ2-6	few	NA	TGTGCCATCCTTTCTTCTGGGGCCAACGTCCTGACTTTC	CAILSSGANVLTF
TRBV6-6	TRBJ2-6	many	TRBD1	TGTGCCACCCTTGGGGACAGGGGACTCTCTGGGGCCAACGTCCTGACTTTC	CATLGDRGLSGANVLTF
TRBV12-3/TRBV12-4	TRBJ2-2	many	TRBD1	TGTGCCAGCAGTTCAGGACAGGGGTACACCGGGGAGCTGTTTTTT	CASSSGQGYTGELFF
TRBV25-1	TRBJ2-3	few	NA	TGTGCCAGCAGTGAAAACTGGGACGATACGCAGTATTTT	CASSENWDDTQYF
TRBV9	TRBJ1-1	NA	NA	TGTGCCAGCAGCAAGGGGGAGGTGGAGGCTGAAGCTTTCTTT	CASSKGEVEAEAFF
TRBV15	TRBJ2-7	many	NA	TGTGCCACCAGCGGAGAGACGCACGGCTCCTACGAGCAGTACTTC	CATSGETHGSYEQYF
TRBV6-1	TRBJ1-3	NA	NA	TGTGCCAGCACGAGTTTAGGAACGGCCGGAAACACCATATATTTT	CASTSLGTAGNTIYF
TRBV6-5	TRBJ1-1	many	NA	TGTGCCAGCAGTTCCCCCTCAGGGGAGAACACTGAAGCTTTCTTT	CASSSPSGENTEAFF
TRBV7-7	TRBJ2-2	NA	TRBD2	TGTGCCAGCAGCCCGGGGGGGACCGGGGAGCTGTTTTTT	CASSPGGTGELFF
TRBV14	TRBJ2-4	many	TRBD1	TGTGCCAGCAGCCGGATGGGACAGGAAAACATTCAGTACTTC	CASSRMGQENIQYF
TRBV29-1	TRBJ2-7	many	NA	TGCAGCGTTGGGGAAAGCTACGAGCAGTACTTC	CSVGESYEQYF
TRBV29-1	TRBJ2-7	many	NA	TGCAGCGTTGGGGGCTACGAGCAGTACTTC	CSVGGYEQYF
TRBV27	TRBJ1-1	NA	TRBD1	TGTGCCAGCAGAAAATCAGGGGGAACTGAAGCTTTCTTT	CASRKSGGTEAFF
TRBV10-3	TRBJ1-2	many	NA	TGTGCCATCAGTGAGTCGGGGACGGCCCTAGGCTATGGCTACACCTTC	CAISESGTALGYGYTF
TRBV12-3/TRBV12-4	TRBJ2-1	many	TRBD2	TGTGCCAGCAGTCCTCAAGCGGGAGCTGACAATGAGCAGTTCTTC	CASSPQAGADNEQFF